This paragraph reports one TCR beta chain. CDR3 size: 15 residues. Per germline, CDR1 MDHEN and CDR2 SYDVKM. J gave up 4 bases and V 4 bases, and 7 bases lay outside the gene matches. The record originates from a study of cytomegalovirus exposure and HLA in healthy donors. Amplification used 60 Vbeta primers and 13 Jbeta primers. Assay: immunoSEQ multiplex PCR; the TCRdb copy retains only in-frame clones and omits some. The table has approximately 90,000 clones, around three quarters seen once. The chain joins TRBV28 to TRBJ1-2, with 9 bases fitting TRBD1. Specimen: PBMCs. The receptor comes from a male donor in good health and CMV-seronegative. For the CDR3, the DNA is TGTGCCAGCAGTTCCGGGACAGGGTTCGGCTATGGCTACACCTTC. Its translation: CASSSGTGFGYGYTF.